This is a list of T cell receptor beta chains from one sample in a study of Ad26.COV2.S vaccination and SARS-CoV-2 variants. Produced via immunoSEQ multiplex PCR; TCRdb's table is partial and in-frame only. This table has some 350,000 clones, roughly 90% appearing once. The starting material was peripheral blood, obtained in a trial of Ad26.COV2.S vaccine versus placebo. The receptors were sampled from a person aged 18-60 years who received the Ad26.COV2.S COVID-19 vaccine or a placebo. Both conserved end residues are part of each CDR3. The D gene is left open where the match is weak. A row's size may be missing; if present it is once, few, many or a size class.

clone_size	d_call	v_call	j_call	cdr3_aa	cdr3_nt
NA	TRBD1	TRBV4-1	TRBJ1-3	CASSPRQGSGNTIYF	TGCGCCAGCAGCCCCCGACAGGGCTCTGGAAACACCATATATTTT
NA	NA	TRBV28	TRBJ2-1	CASSSLAQSIYNEQFF	TGTGCCAGCAGTTCCCTAGCGCAGTCAATCTACAATGAGCAGTTCTTC
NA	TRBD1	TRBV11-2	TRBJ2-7	CASSFGTASYEQYF	TGTGCCAGCAGCTTTGGGACAGCTTCCTACGAGCAGTACTTC
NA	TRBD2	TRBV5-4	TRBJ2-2	CASSLKAGELFF	TGTGCCAGCAGCTTAAAAGCGGGAGAGCTGTTTTTT
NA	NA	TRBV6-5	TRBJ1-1	CASTPRGYTPNEAFF	TGTGCCAGCACTCCCAGGGGTTATACCCCAAATGAAGCTTTCTTT
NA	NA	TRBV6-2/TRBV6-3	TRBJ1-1	CASSFHRAGGLNTEAFF	TGTGCCAGCAGCTTCCACAGGGCCGGGGGTTTGAACACTGAAGCTTTCTTT
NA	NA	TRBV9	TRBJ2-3	CASSVRESLDTQYF	TGTGCCAGCAGCGTTCGGGAGTCGCTAGATACGCAGTATTTT
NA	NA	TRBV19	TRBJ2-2	CASSIYLNPLTGELFF	TGTGCCAGTAGTATATACCTGAACCCCCTCACCGGGGAGCTGTTTTTT
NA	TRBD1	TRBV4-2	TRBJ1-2	CASSQGDRDRSHGYTF	TGTGCCAGCAGCCAAGGGGACCGGGACAGGTCCCATGGCTACACCTTC
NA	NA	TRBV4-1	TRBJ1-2	CASSQGEGSLYGYTF	TGCGCCAGCAGCCAAGGGGAGGGCAGCCTATATGGCTACACCTTC
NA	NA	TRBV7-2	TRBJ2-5	CASSLFGAQETQYF	TGTGCCAGCAGCTTATTTGGAGCACAAGAGACCCAGTACTTC
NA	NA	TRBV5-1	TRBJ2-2	CASSFGAATGELFF	TGCGCCAGCAGCTTTGGGGCTGCCACCGGGGAGCTGTTTTTT
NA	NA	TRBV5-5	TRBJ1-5	CASSLFKSNQPQHF	TGTGCCAGCAGCTTGTTTAAGAGCAATCAGCCCCAGCATTTT
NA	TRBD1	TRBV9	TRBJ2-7	CASSAGQGPSYEQYF	TGTGCCAGCAGCGCGGGACAGGGGCCCTCCTACGAGCAGTACTTC
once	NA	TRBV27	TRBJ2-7	CASSLLKSHEQYF	TGTGCCAGCAGTTTACTTAAATCCCACGAGCAGTACTTC
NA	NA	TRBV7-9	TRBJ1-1	CASSPILQKMNTEAFF	TGTGCCAGCAGCCCGATCCTACAGAAGATGAACACTGAAGCTTTCTTT
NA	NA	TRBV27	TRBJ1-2	CASSVNRNYGYTF	TGTGCCAGCAGCGTAAACCGGAACTATGGCTACACCTTC
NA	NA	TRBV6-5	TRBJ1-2	CASSPSGQGYGYTF	TGTGCCAGCAGCCCCAGCGGGCAGGGCTATGGCTACACCTTC
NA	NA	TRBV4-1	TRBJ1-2	CASSQDGRSGYTF	TGCGCCAGCAGCCAAGATGGCAGATCTGGCTACACCTTC
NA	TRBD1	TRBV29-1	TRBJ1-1	CSVGLKIDRGLAEAFF	TGCAGCGTCGGGCTTAAAATAGACAGGGGGTTGGCTGAAGCTTTCTTT
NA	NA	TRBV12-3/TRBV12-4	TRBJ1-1	CASTLGPEAFF	TGTGCCAGCACCCTCGGGCCTGAAGCTTTCTTT
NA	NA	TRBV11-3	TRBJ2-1	CASSLEEQFF	TGTGCCAGCAGCTTAGAAGAGCAGTTCTTC
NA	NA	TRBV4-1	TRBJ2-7	CASSQGIGGVSYEQYF	TGCGCCAGCAGCCAAGGAATCGGCGGTGTGAGCTACGAGCAGTACTTC
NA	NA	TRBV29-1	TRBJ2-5	CSSIMVGKQETQYF	TGCAGCTCCATAATGGTGGGGAAGCAAGAGACCCAGTACTTC
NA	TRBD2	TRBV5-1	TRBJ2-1	CASSLPLTSGIGNEQFF	TGCGCCAGCAGCTTGCCCCTTACTAGCGGGATTGGGAATGAGCAGTTCTTC
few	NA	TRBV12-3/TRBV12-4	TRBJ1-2	CASSPDRRGYTF	TGTGCCAGCAGCCCGGACAGACGGGGCTACACCTTC
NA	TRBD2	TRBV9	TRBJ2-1	CASSVGGLLAGAYNEQFF	TGTGCCAGCAGCGTAGGAGGGCTACTAGCGGGAGCCTACAATGAGCAGTTCTTC
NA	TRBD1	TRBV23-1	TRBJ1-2	CASSLGTGAQTYGYTF	TGCGCCAGCAGTCTAGGGACAGGTGCTCAAACCTATGGCTACACCTTC
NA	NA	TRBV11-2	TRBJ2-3	CASSSGWGSGDTQYF	TGTGCCAGCAGCTCAGGGTGGGGTTCAGGGGATACGCAGTATTTT
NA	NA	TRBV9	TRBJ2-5	CASSVGGGTGQETQYF	TGTGCCAGCAGCGTAGGTGGAGGGACGGGCCAAGAGACCCAGTACTTC
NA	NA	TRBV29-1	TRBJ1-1	CSVPERESANTEAFF	TGCAGCGTCCCCGAACGGGAGAGCGCGAACACTGAAGCTTTCTTT
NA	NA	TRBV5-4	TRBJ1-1	CASSLYGLNTEAFF	TGTGCCAGCAGCTTGTATGGGCTGAACACTGAAGCTTTCTTT
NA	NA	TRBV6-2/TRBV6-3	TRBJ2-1	CASSQLDEQFF	TGTGCCAGCAGTCAACTTGATGAGCAGTTCTTC
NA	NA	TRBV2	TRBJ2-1	CASSELGSEGNEQFF	TGTGCCAGCAGTGAATTAGGTAGCGAGGGGAATGAGCAGTTCTTC
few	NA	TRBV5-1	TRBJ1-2	CASSRTTDRSYGYTF	TGCGCCAGCAGCCGAACTACCGATCGTAGCTATGGCTACACCTTC